The 30 T cell receptor beta chains in this list originate from one sample, sequenced in a study of cytomegalovirus exposure and HLA in healthy donors. In the PCR, 60 Vbeta and 13 Jbeta primers were used. Sequenced by immunoSEQ multiplex PCR; TCRdb stores in-frame clones only, minus some. The sample has approximately 100,000 clones, 60% to 70% seen once. The specimen was PBMCs. The source of these receptors is a woman between 50 and 59 years old in good health and CMV-seronegative.

The chain combines TRBV6-1 with TRBJ1-2, with D possibly TRBD1 on 5 matching bases. Germline CDR1 and CDR2: MNHNS and SASEGT. Between the trimmed V and J ends, which lost 5 bases and 0 bases, there was a span of 13 bases. This CDR3 is 15 amino acids long. The CDR3 DNA is TGTGCCAGCAGTCAAGGGACTTTAGCTAACTATGGCTACACCTTC. It is translated as CASSQGTLANYGYTF.

CDR3 in amino acids: CASSLNPSAGNYNEQFF. CDR3 nucleotide sequence: TGTGCCAGCAGCTTAAACCCGTCAGCGGGGAACTACAATGAGCAGTTCTTC. This sequence joins TRBV7-2 and TRBJ2-1; 7 nucleotides match TRBD2. The trim removed 2 bases at V and 3 bases at J, leaving 10 bases unmatched. This CDR3 region has 17 residues. Germline V CDR1 and CDR2: SGHTA, FQGNSA.

In DNA form, the CDR3 reads TGTGCCAGTAGTATCCGGGGGAGAAGGTACGAGCAGTACTTC. Its translation is CASSIRGRRYEQYF. The chain employs TRBV19 and TRBJ2-7; maybe TRBD2 (6 bases). V was cut by 3 bases and J by 4 bases, with 13 bases left in between. Germline V lookup: CDR1 LNHDA, CDR2 SQIVND (reference sequence). This CDR3 comprises 14 residues.

The V call is TRBV7-9, the J call TRBJ2-1; D is perhaps TRBD1 (6 bases). Germline V gene data show CDR1 as SEHNR and CDR2 as FQNEAQ (reference sequence). This CDR3 is built from 14 residues. V was shortened by 6 bases and J by 7 bases, with 16 bases between the two germline ends. The CDR3 sequence: CASRLIQGGNEQFF. For the CDR3, the DNA is TGTGCCAGCAGATTGATACAAGGGGGTAATGAGCAGTTCTTC. Based on the CDR3 plus reference TRBV7-9 and TRBJ2-1, the full variable domain is DTGVSQNPRHKITKRGQNVTFRCDPISEHNRLYWYRQTLGQGPEFLTYFQNEAQLEKSRLLSDRFSAERPKGSFSTLEIQRTEQGDSAMYLCASRLIQGGNEQFFGPGTRLTVL.

This clone occurred once. V and J are TRBV19 and TRBJ2-5, with D possibly being TRBD1 (7 bases). Per the germline V gene, CDR1 is LNHDA and CDR2 is SQIVND (reference sequence). The CDR3 is 15 amino acids. Trimming took 8 bases from V and 1 from J, leaving 17 bases between them. The CDR3 protein is CASSRRRGPQETQYF. As DNA, the CDR3 is TGTGCCAGTTCCCGGCGGAGGGGGCCCCAAGAGACCCAGTACTTC.

The rearrangement joins TRBV10-2 to TRBJ2-1, with unresolved D. Deletions cut 3 bases from V and 6 bases from J, with 6 bases between. This CDR3 has 12 residues. Germline V gives CDR1 WSHSY, CDR2 SAAADI. CDR3 sequence (DNA): TGCGCCAGCAGTGAATATCGCAATGAGCAGTTCTTC. Translated, it gives CASSEYRNEQFF.

The rearrangement joins TRBV7-6 to TRBJ1-3, with 8 nucleotides matching TRBD1. Germline CDR1 and CDR2: SGHVS and FNYEAQ. After removal of 5 bases from V and 3 bases from J, the junction contained 9 bases not matched to a gene. The CDR3 is 16 residues long. The CDR3 reads CASSQWTGTIGNTIYF. The CDR3 nucleotides are TGTGCCAGCAGCCAATGGACAGGGACCATTGGAAACACCATATATTTT. The full variable domain, completed using reference TRBV7-6 and TRBJ1-3, is GAGVSQSPRYKVTKRGQDVALRCDPISGHVSLYWYRQALGQGPEFLTYFNYEAQQDKSGLPNDRFSAERPEGSISTLTIQRTEQRDSAMYRCASSQWTGTIGNTIYFGEGSWLTVV.

This rearrangement joins TRBV7-6 to TRBJ2-1; 8 nucleotides agree with TRBD2. Germline V CDR1 and CDR2: SGHVS, FNYEAQ. V was clipped by 5 bases and J by 13 bases; unmatched bases: 10. The CDR3 totals 13 residues. The CDR3 here is CASSPFGGGPQFF. The CDR3 DNA is TGTGCCAGCAGCCCTTTCGGGGGGGGGCCCCAGTTCTTC.

V and J are TRBV5-8 and TRBJ1-5, with no clear D. The CDR3 covers 12 residues. Germline CDR1 is SGHTS and CDR2 is YDEGEE. The V end was cut by 2 bases, the J end by 3 bases, with 3 bases between. DNA for the CDR3: TGTGCCAGCAGCTTATACAATCAGCCCCAGCATTTT. As protein: CASSLYNQPQHF.

DNA of the CDR3: TGTGCCAGCAGCTCCGGGGGGGGCGAGCAGTACTTC. Protein: CASSSGGGEQYF. This sequence joins TRBV7-3 and TRBJ2-7, with TRBD2 identical over 8 bases. V was clipped by 4 bases and J by 6 bases; unmatched bases: 2. The CDR3 loop spans 12 amino acids. CDR1 SGHTA and CDR2 FQGTGA come from the germline V gene. Based on the CDR3 plus reference TRBV7-3 and TRBJ2-7, the full variable domain is GAGVSQTPSNKVTEKGKYVELRCDPISGHTALYWYRQSLGQGPEFLIYFQGTGAADDSGLPNDRFFAVRPEGSVSTLKIQRTERGDSAVYLCASSSGGGEQYFGPGTRLTVT.

A few counts support this clone. The rearrangement joins TRBV7-9 to TRBJ2-1, with D possibly matching TRBD1 (5 bases). The CDR3 has 17 amino acids. Germline CDR1 and CDR2: SEHNR and FQNEAQ (reference sequence). Trimming removed 2 bases at V and 0 bases at J, with 14 bases between. In DNA, the CDR3 is TGTGCCAGCAGCTTAAGACAGTCCGTTTACTCCTACAATGAGCAGTTCTTC. Its protein product is CASSLRQSVYSYNEQFF. Together with reference TRBV7-9 and TRBJ2-1, the CDR3 gives the full variable domain: DTGVSQNPRHKITKRGQNVTFRCDPISEHNRLYWYRQTLGQGPEFLTYFQNEAQLEKSRLLSDRFSAERPKGSFSTLEIQRTEQGDSAMYLCASSLRQSVYSYNEQFFGPGTRLTVL.

The genes are TRBV5-1 and TRBJ2-1; 10 bases match TRBD2. Trimming removed 4 bases from V and 5 bases from J; junction bases left unmatched: 6. Germline CDR1 and CDR2: SGHRS and YFSETQ. This CDR3 comprises 15 residues. CDR3 sequence reads: CASSATSGTHNEQFF. CDR3 bases: TGCGCCAGCAGCGCTACTAGCGGGACCCACAATGAGCAGTTCTTC.

Only a few counts were recorded for this clone. The same CDR3 also results from other DNA sequences found in this sample. The genes are TRBV7-2 and TRBJ2-1; D remains unclear. V shed 5 bases and J shed 6 bases, with 17 bases lying between them. This CDR3 has 15 residues. The V gene's germline CDR1 is SGHTA and CDR2 FQGNSA. CDR3 amino acids: CASSPGSGSFNEQFF. Written as DNA, the CDR3 is TGTGCCAGCAGCCCTGGGTCGGGTAGTTTCAATGAGCAGTTCTTC.

The chain carries TRBV10-3 and TRBJ1-3, with 9 bases identical to TRBD1. Looked up from germline, CDR1 is ENHRY and CDR2 is SYGVKD. This CDR3 spans 15 amino acids. Unmatched junction bases numbered 2, after V lost 3 bases and J lost 2 bases. The DNA for the CDR3 is TGTGCCATCAGTGATAGGACAGGGGCTGGAAACACCATATATTTT. Translated: CAISDRTGAGNTIYF.

The J gene is TRBJ1-1, the V gene TRBV30; D gene unclear. Germline lookup yields CDR1 GTSNPN and CDR2 SVGIG (reference sequence). CDR3 length: 17 residues. V was trimmed by 0 bases and J by 5 bases, leaving 22 bases between them. This CDR3 is CAWSVLSNLLGETEAFF. The CDR3, as DNA: TGTGCCTGGAGTGTATTATCCAACCTTTTAGGAGAGACTGAAGCTTTCTTT.

This clone came up once. V and J are TRBV7-9 and TRBJ1-2; TRBD1 agrees at 8 bases. The V segment lost 5 bases and the J segment 7 bases; nucleotides outside the gene matches: 6. This CDR3 has 13 amino acids. Germline CDR1 SEHNR, CDR2 FQNEAQ (reference sequence). The CDR3 nucleotides are TGTGCCAGCAGCCCCAGGGGGCCCGGTGGCTACACCTTC. It encodes CASSPRGPGGYTF.

This clone was counted between two and nine times. The rearrangement links TRBV7-6 to TRBJ2-1; D not resolved. V gave up 2 bases and J gave up 6 bases, with 5 bases separating them. Germline V gives CDR1 SGHVS, CDR2 FNYEAQ. This CDR3 region has 12 residues. The CDR3 is CASSLILNEQFF. The CDR3 DNA sequence: TGTGCCAGCAGCTTAATCCTCAATGAGCAGTTCTTC.

Points on this clone: It is likely a read error, because the conserved phenylalanine at the end of the CDR3 is missing. No DNA is shown, since the ends of the CDR3 on it are uncertain; the CDR3 is the one TCRdb lists. The CDR3 sequence is CATSRDPQGAVRV. This chain connects TRBV15 to TRBJ1-1; TRBD1, the table's D call, lacks a check against the DNA. CDR1 is LNHNV, CDR2 YYDKDF, per germline (reference sequence). With termini counted, the CDR3 has 13 amino acids.

This rearrangement joins TRBV5-1 to TRBJ1-1; 7 nucleotides line up with TRBD1. J lost 3 bases, V lost 4 bases, and 3 bases had no gene match. The CDR3 runs 13 residues. CDR1 and CDR2 from the germline V gene are SGHRS and YFSETQ. The CDR3 DNA sequence: TGCGCCAGCAGCAACAGGGGCGACACTGAAGCTTTCTTT. Its protein product is CASSNRGDTEAFF.

This clone was observed once. V is TRBV2 and J is TRBJ2-3; TRBD2 agrees at 11 bases. Trimming removed 6 bases from V and 2 bases from J; junction bases left unmatched: 10. Germline values: CDR1 SNHLY, CDR2 FYNNEI. The CDR3 spans 17 residues. CDR3 sequence (DNA): TGTGCCAGCAGCGCCCCCACTAGCGGGGGATACACAGATACGCAGTATTTT. Translated: CASSAPTSGGYTDTQYF.

This chain uses TRBV5-5 with TRBJ1-5; D is possibly TRBD1 (6 bases). Per germline, CDR1 SGHKS and CDR2 YYEKEE (reference sequence). This CDR3 contains 15 residues. Trimming cost V 1 base and J 2 bases, with 10 bases left between them. DNA for the CDR3: TGTGCCAGCAGCTTGTCGGCAGGGGGCAATCAGCCCCAGCATTTT. Encoded protein: CASSLSAGGNQPQHF.

The chain has TRBV30 and TRBJ2-4, with 10 bases fitting TRBD2. Germline CDR1 reads GTSNPN; CDR2 reads SVGIG (reference sequence). The junction had 11 bases not matched to a gene; V was cut back by 3 bases and J by 3 bases. CDR3 length: 17 amino acids. In DNA, the CDR3 is TGTGCCTGGAGCAGCGGGGGGGCTGTTTTTGTCAAAAACATTCAGTACTTC. This sequence encodes CAWSSGGAVFVKNIQYF.

The rearrangement uses TRBV5-1 and TRBJ2-1; D is perhaps TRBD2 (5 bases). The ends were cut back, 1 base at V and 7 bases at J, with 21 bases in the middle. The CDR3 loop spans 17 amino acids. CDR1 is SGHRS, CDR2 YFSETQ, per germline. The CDR3 DNA reads TGCGCCAGCAGCTTGAACGTGAGGCTGAAGGGCGGGAATGAGCAGTTCTTC. It translates to CASSLNVRLKGGNEQFF.

The chain links TRBV19 to TRBJ1-5; perhaps TRBD1 as D (6 bases). CDR3 length: 14 residues. V dropped 2 bases and J dropped 6 bases, with 11 bases sitting between them. Germline V gene lookup returns CDR1 LNHDA and CDR2 SQIVND (reference sequence). CDR3 in amino acids: CASSIRQGSQPQHF. For the CDR3, the DNA is TGTGCCAGTAGTATACGGCAGGGGAGTCAGCCCCAGCATTTT.

The J gene is TRBJ2-1, the V gene TRBV11-2; possibly TRBD2 for D (6 bases). The V end lost 1 base, the J end lost 5 bases, and 15 bases lay between the germline ends. CDR3 length: 16 residues. From germline, CDR1 is SGHAT and CDR2 FQNNGV. The CDR3 nucleotides are TGTGCCAGCAGCTTAGGCGGGGCTGGAGGGAACAATGAGCAGTTCTTC. This codes for CASSLGGAGGNNEQFF.

The chain couples TRBV4-3 to TRBJ2-4; the match to TRBD2 covers 11 bases. Germline values: CDR1 LGHNA, CDR2 YSLEER. CDR3 size: 17 residues. The V segment lost 2 bases and the J segment 9 bases; nucleotides outside the gene matches: 12. CDR3 sequence reads: CASSQTGVAGGRIIQYF. In DNA, the CDR3 is TGCGCCAGCAGCCAAACGGGTGTAGCGGGAGGGCGGATCATTCAGTACTTC.

The chain employs TRBV6-5 and TRBJ2-7; tentatively, D is TRBD1 (5 bases). The ends were cut back, 4 bases at V and 0 bases at J, with 7 bases in the middle. Per the germline V gene, CDR1 is MNHEY and CDR2 is SVGAGI. This CDR3 has 13 residues. The CDR3 DNA is TGTGCCAGCAGTTCAGGGATCTCCTACGAGCAGTACTTC. Its translation is CASSSGISYEQYF.

As regards this clone: The same CDR3 can be traced to other DNA sequences in this sample. The chain uses TRBV28 and TRBJ2-7; 9 bases align to TRBD1. J gave up 3 bases and V 6 bases, and 3 bases lay outside the gene matches. Germline values: CDR1 MDHEN, CDR2 SYDVKM. The CDR3 sequence is 13 residues long. The CDR3 nucleotides read TGTGCCAGCAGCTCGGGACAGGGCTACGAGCAGTACTTC. Translating it yields CASSSGQGYEQYF.

V usage is TRBV18 and J usage is TRBJ1-1, with 8 bases that match TRBD1. Germline values: CDR1 KGHSH, CDR2 LQKENI. With 4 bases clipped from V and 6 bases from J, the junction kept 10 bases outside the gene matches. The CDR3 sequence is 15 residues long. CDR3 loop: CASSLSSTGDAEAFF. In DNA form, the CDR3 reads TGTGCCAGCTCACTAAGTTCGACAGGGGACGCTGAAGCTTTCTTT.

The CDR3 DNA sequence: TGTGCCAGCAGCAGGGACAGCAAAAGCTCCTACAATGAGCAGTTCTTC. Its protein product is CASSRDSKSSYNEQFF. The rearrangement joins TRBV2 to TRBJ2-1; 7 nucleotides line up with TRBD1. There are 16 residues in the CDR3. J lost 0 bases, V lost 6 bases, and 8 bases had no gene match. CDR1 is SNHLY, CDR2 FYNNEI, per germline.